Each of the 15 T cell receptor beta chains below was sequenced from the same sample in a study of blood T cell repertoires in COVID-19. TCRdb keeps only in-frame clones here, not all; method: immunoSEQ multiplex PCR. The sample includes around 250,000 clones, nearly 90% of them seen just once. Sequencing used peripheral blood. These receptors all come from a human donor in a cohort sampled during active COVID-19.

The gene calls are TRBV7-2 and TRBJ2-7, with TRBD1 matching over 7 bases. Germline loops: CDR1 SGHTA, CDR2 FQGNSA. This CDR3 has 13 residues. V shed 6 bases, J shed 1 base, and the junction held 3 bases outside the gene matches. This CDR3 reads CASRLTGSYEQYF. The CDR3 DNA follows: TGTGCCAGCAGACTGACAGGGTCCTACGAGCAGTACTTC. Combining the CDR3 with reference TRBV7-2 and TRBJ2-7 gives the whole variable domain GAGVSQSPSNKVTEKGKDVELRCDPISGHTALYWYRQSLGQGLEFLIYFQGNSAPDKSGLPSDRFSAERTGGSVSTLTIQRTQQEDSAVYLCASRLTGSYEQYFGPGTRLTVT.

J is TRBJ2-7 and V is TRBV6-5; 8 bases line up with TRBD1. Germline CDR1 is MNHEY and CDR2 is SVGAGI. J was trimmed by 4 bases and V by 0 bases; bases with no gene match: 8. CDR3 size: 16 residues. The CDR3 DNA reads as TGTGCCAGCAGTTACTCGACAGGGGACGGAGGGTACGAGCAGTACTTC. It yields the protein CASSYSTGDGGYEQYF.

This chain connects TRBV7-3 to TRBJ1-4, with 7 bases aligning to TRBD1. Germline CDR1 is SGHTA and CDR2 is FQGTGA. The CDR3 length is 16 residues. V shed 1 base, J shed 5 bases, and the junction held 7 bases outside the gene matches. CDR3 sequence reads: CASSLRARGLNEKLFF. In DNA, the CDR3 is TGTGCCAGCAGCTTAAGGGCGAGGGGGCTAAATGAAAAACTGTTTTTT. The whole variable domain, remainder taken from reference TRBV7-3 and TRBJ1-4, is GAGVSQTPSNKVTEKGKYVELRCDPISGHTALYWYRQSLGQGPEFLIYFQGTGAADDSGLPNDRFFAVRPEGSVSTLKIQRTERGDSAVYLCASSLRARGLNEKLFFGSGTQLSVL.

The sample holds a few counts of this clone. The J gene is TRBJ2-2, the V gene TRBV2, with 10 bases matching TRBD2. V was pared by 5 bases and J by 2 bases, with 5 bases of the junction left unmatched. Germline V gene data show CDR1 as SNHLY and CDR2 as FYNNEI. The CDR3 has 16 amino acids. CDR3 protein: CASSLLAGPNTGELFF. Written as DNA, the CDR3 is TGTGCCAGCAGTTTACTAGCGGGGCCTAACACCGGGGAGCTGTTTTTT.

This clone has more than one count but fewer than ten. The rearrangement links TRBV18 to TRBJ1-5; D may be TRBD1 (6 bases). V dropped 2 bases and J dropped 7 bases, with 9 bases sitting between them. The CDR3 runs to 13 residues. Per germline, CDR1 KGHSH and CDR2 LQKENI. Written as DNA, the CDR3 is TGTGCCAGCTCACCAGGGGGCGAACAGCCCCAGCATTTT. This codes for CASSPGGEQPQHF.

The chain combines TRBV28 with TRBJ1-4; D gene ambiguous. The V and J ends lost 6 bases and 6 bases respectively, with 11 bases between them. The CDR3 loop spans 13 amino acids. Germline assignment: CDR1 MDHEN and CDR2 SYDVKM. Here the CDR3 DNA reads TGTGCCAGCAGGGGAGGACTGGATGAAAAACTGTTTTTT. This encodes CASRGGLDEKLFF. Full variable domain (missing parts from reference TRBV28 and TRBJ1-4): DVKVTQSSRYLVKRTGEKVFLECVQDMDHENMFWYRQDPGLGLRLIYFSYDVKMKEKGDIPEGYSVSREKKERFSLILESASTNQTSMYLCASRGGLDEKLFFGSGTQLSVL.

The chain recombines TRBV5-6 with TRBJ2-2; TRBD1 is a possible D gene (6 bases). With 4 bases removed from V and 6 bases from J, the gap between germline ends came to 16 bases. CDR3 length equals 15 residues. Germline CDR1 SGHDT, CDR2 YYEEEE. The CDR3 DNA is TGTGCCAGCAGCCTCCAAGGGGGTGGGCCCGGGGAGCTGTTTTTT. This codes for CASSLQGGGPGELFF.

V and J are TRBV28 and TRBJ2-1, with D possibly being TRBD2 (8 bases). The CDR3 extends over 14 amino acids. The V gene lost 7 bases and the J gene lost 4 bases, with 14 bases spanning the gap. CDR1 is MDHEN, CDR2 SYDVKM, per germline. The CDR3 reads CASTGGTEYNEQFF. DNA for the CDR3: TGTGCCAGCACGGGGGGGACAGAGTACAATGAGCAGTTCTTC.

The rearrangement uses TRBV5-1 and TRBJ2-7, with 8 bases identical to TRBD2. J was trimmed by 2 bases and V by 4 bases; bases with no gene match: 14. The germline V gene has CDR1 SGHRS and CDR2 YFSETQ. The CDR3 length is 17 residues. Here the CDR3 reads CASSQETGAGVPYEQYF. In DNA form, the CDR3 reads TGCGCCAGCAGCCAGGAGACGGGAGCGGGAGTCCCCTACGAGCAGTACTTC.

This clone has ten or more counts. The chain is built from TRBV4-3 and TRBJ1-2, with D perhaps TRBD1 (6 bases). The CDR3 runs 14 residues. The germline V gene encodes CDR1 LGHNA and CDR2 YSLEER. V dropped 6 bases and J dropped 4 bases, with 15 bases sitting between them. CDR3 loop: CASSHRDLGYGYTF. In DNA form, the CDR3 reads TGCGCCAGCAGTCACAGGGACCTCGGCTATGGCTACACCTTC.

This clone was detected only a few times. This chain connects TRBV7-7 to TRBJ2-2; D unclear. V lost 5 bases and J 6 bases, leaving 7 bases between the germline ends. The CDR3 length is 12 residues. The germline V gene has CDR1 SSHAT and CDR2 FNYEAQ (reference sequence). The CDR3 is CASSHRAGELFF. The CDR3 DNA reads as TGTGCCAGCAGCCATCGGGCCGGGGAGCTGTTTTTT. The full variable domain, rest sourced from reference TRBV7-7 and TRBJ2-2, is GAGVSQSPRYKVTKRGQDVTLRCDPISSHATLYWYQQALGQGPEFLTYFNYEAQPDKSGLPSDRFSAERPEGSISTLTIQRTEQRDSAMYRCASSHRAGELFFGEGSRLTVL.

This chain links TRBV19 with TRBJ1-6; TRBD1 aligns across 9 bases. Trimming at V came to 7 bases and at J to 8 bases, leaving 9 bases not matched to a gene. From germline, CDR1 is LNHDA and CDR2 SQIVND (reference sequence). The CDR3 has 15 amino acids. CDR3 DNA: TGTGCCAGTACCAGCCAACAGGGGGCTTATTCACCCCTCCACTTT. Translating gives CASTSQQGAYSPLHF.

V is TRBV7-8 and J is TRBJ2-3; a weak D match, TRBD2 (7 bases). Per the germline V gene, CDR1 is SGHVS and CDR2 is FQNEAQ. With 1 base removed from V and 4 bases from J, the gap between germline ends came to 12 bases. The CDR3 has 15 residues. In DNA, the CDR3 is TGTGCCAGCAGCTTAGTGGGGAGGGGGGCAGATACGCAGTATTTT. Amino acid sequence: CASSLVGRGADTQYF.

This clone was seen only a few times. The chain uses TRBV4-2 and TRBJ2-7, with D unresolved. The CDR3 loop spans 14 amino acids. The V end lost 5 bases, the J end lost 2 bases, and 13 bases lay between the germline ends. Germline V gene data show CDR1 as LGHNA and CDR2 as YNFKEQ. Here the CDR3 DNA reads TGTGCCAGCAGCTCACGGCACGGAGCCTACGAGCAGTACTTC. Translation gives CASSSRHGAYEQYF.

The V and J genes are TRBV4-3 and TRBJ2-1, with TRBD1 identical over 10 bases. The V gene's germline CDR1 is LGHNA and CDR2 YSLEER. There are 17 residues in the CDR3. Germline trimming cut 4 bases from V and 7 bases from J; bases unmatched to any gene: 13. The CDR3 loop reads CASSRSPGQGWLNEQFF. In DNA form, the CDR3 reads TGCGCCAGCAGCCGCTCTCCGGGACAGGGGTGGTTGAATGAGCAGTTCTTC.